These 13 T cell receptor beta chains originate from one sample sequenced in a study of control samples from healthy donors and cancer patients. TCRdb's table, derived via immunoSEQ multiplex PCR, lists solely in-frame clones and lacks some. Here the sample spans 75,000 to 95,000 clones, approximately 95% being singletons. Sample: blood. These receptors were obtained from a woman between 25 and 40 years old in good health.

The chain carries TRBV7-9 and TRBJ1-6; the D is unclear. Trimming removed 7 bases from V and 5 bases from J, with 15 bases in between. Germline values: CDR1 SEHNR, CDR2 FQNEAQ (reference sequence). The CDR3 is 15 residues long. Here the CDR3 reads CASTPPSVNNSPLHF. The CDR3 DNA follows: TGTGCCAGCACCCCACCGTCAGTTAATAATTCACCCCTCCACTTT. The full variable domain, in which reference TRBV7-9 and TRBJ1-6 provide the parts outside the CDR3, is DTGVSQNPRHKITKRGQNVTFRCDPISEHNRLYWYRQTLGQGPEFLTYFQNEAQLEKSRLLSDRFSAERPKGSFSTLEIQRTEQGDSAMYLCASTPPSVNNSPLHFGNGTRLTVT.

This clone showed up just once. The chain recombines TRBV2 with TRBJ2-3, with 8 bases that match TRBD2. Trimming took 4 bases from V and 6 from J; bases not matched to a gene: 9. Looked up from germline, CDR1 is SNHLY and CDR2 is FYNNEI. CDR3 length: 15 residues. The DNA for the CDR3 is TGTGCCAGCAGTGCGTGGAGCGGGAGTTTGGATACGCAGTATTTT. It codes for CASSAWSGSLDTQYF.

V is TRBV7-9 and J is TRBJ2-3; D gene ambiguous. This CDR3 has 12 amino acids. V lost 2 bases and J lost 6, with 6 bases in between. The germline gives CDR1 SEHNR, CDR2 FQNEAQ (reference sequence). CDR3 bases: TGTGCCAGCAGCTTAATTGGGGATACGCAGTATTTT. The encoded protein is CASSLIGDTQYF.

The chain recombines TRBV20-1 with TRBJ2-5, with TRBD2 matching over 15 bases. CDR3 length: 18 amino acids. The V and J ends lost 3 bases and 4 bases, in that order; junction bases with no gene match: 12. Germline lookup yields CDR1 DFQATT and CDR2 SNEGSKA (reference sequence). The CDR3 spells CSASLRPGLAGGGETQYF. CDR3 nucleotide sequence: TGCAGTGCTAGTCTACGGCCGGGACTAGCGGGAGGAGGAGAGACCCAGTACTTC.

This chain links TRBV19 with TRBJ1-1; D may be TRBD1 (6 bases). The CDR3 consists of 13 residues. The germline gives CDR1 LNHDA, CDR2 SQIVND (reference sequence). Trimming pared 10 bases from V and 1 base from J, leaving 13 bases between. DNA for the CDR3: TGTGCCACCAAGGACAGACCGAACACTGAAGCTTTCTTT. The encoded protein is CATKDRPNTEAFF.

The J gene is TRBJ1-1, the V gene TRBV5-1, with a tentative D call TRBD1 (6 bases). The CDR3 runs to 15 residues. V was pared by 6 bases and J by 6 bases, with 21 bases between. Germline CDR1 SGHRS, CDR2 YFSETQ. The CDR3 coding sequence is TGCGCCAGCACCGAAAACCAGGGGAATTCGGCTGAAGCTTTCTTT. Its protein is CASTENQGNSAEAFF.

This clone was recorded a few times. This chain uses TRBV11-2 with TRBJ1-5; TRBD1 is a possible D gene (6 bases). This CDR3 region has 15 residues. Trimming took 0 bases from V and 4 from J, leaving 10 bases between them. In germline, CDR1 is SGHAT, CDR2 FQNNGV. CDR3 residues: CASSLDTGRNQPQHF. CDR3 in DNA: TGTGCCAGCAGCTTAGATACAGGGCGAAATCAGCCCCAGCATTTT.

In this sample, this clone turned up a few times. The CDR3, as DNA: TGCGCCAGCAGAGGGGGGCAGGGGTATCAAGAGACCCAGTACTTC. Translating it yields CASRGGQGYQETQYF. V and J are TRBV5-1 and TRBJ2-5; D is perhaps TRBD1 or TRBD2 (6 bases each). CDR1 and CDR2 (germline): SGHRS, YFSETQ. The CDR3 is 15 amino acids. The germline V and J ends were trimmed by 5 bases and 2 bases, with 16 bases remaining between them.

The chain is built from TRBV7-6 and TRBJ2-2; weak D call: TRBD2 (6 bases). The CDR3 contains 15 residues. V was cut by 5 bases and J by 1 base, with 11 bases left in between. Germline CDR1 SGHVS, CDR2 FNYEAQ. The CDR3: CASSGGLKNTGELFF. The CDR3, as DNA: TGTGCCAGCAGCGGGGGACTGAAGAACACCGGGGAGCTGTTTTTT.

This clone was seen once. The chain uses TRBV7-3 and TRBJ2-3, with unresolved D. The CDR3 spans 12 residues. The V end lost 5 bases, the J end lost 6 bases, and 9 bases lay between the germline ends. Germline values: CDR1 SGHTA, CDR2 FQGTGA. Written as DNA, the CDR3 is TGTGCCAGCAGCCCTATAGGTGATACGCAGTATTTT. Residues: CASSPIGDTQYF.

In its sample, this clone was seen once. The rearrangement uses TRBV9 and TRBJ2-7, with 9 positions matching TRBD2. Germline V gives CDR1 SGDLS, CDR2 YYNGEE. V lost 10 bases to trimming and J lost 9 bases; unmatched junction nucleotides: 8. The CDR3 extends over 11 amino acids. The CDR3 is CASGREGWQYF. DNA for the CDR3: TGTGCCTCGGGGCGGGAGGGGTGGCAGTACTTC.

The chain recombines TRBV5-4 with TRBJ2-1, with 10 bases matching TRBD1. This CDR3 is 18 amino acids long. The V gene end was trimmed by 5 bases and the J gene end by 1 base; junction bases not matched to a gene: 12. Germline CDR1 and CDR2: SGHNT and YYREEE (reference sequence). The CDR3 region has the DNA TGTGCCAGCAGTTCCCTGGACAGGGGGGTGGGTTCCTACAATGAGCAGTTCTTC. Protein sequence: CASSSLDRGVGSYNEQFF.

This chain joins TRBV7-6 and TRBJ1-5; D gene unclear. CDR3 length: 13 amino acids. The V and J ends lost 5 bases and 5 bases respectively, with 10 bases between them. Germline V gene lookup returns CDR1 SGHVS and CDR2 FNYEAQ. DNA for the CDR3: TGTGCCAGCAGCAAAGGTCCGGATCAGCCCCAGCATTTT. As protein: CASSKGPDQPQHF.